Reported below is one T cell receptor (beta chain). Its antigen is still unknown. The sample originates from a study of shared clonotypes between healthy human individuals. Regarding the study as a whole: The study found roughly 5% of naive CD4 clonotypes shared across a few donors.

Per germline, CDR1 MNHEY and CDR2 SMNVEV (reference sequence). CDR3 size: 16 residues. V shed 4 bases, J shed 8 bases, and the junction held 10 bases outside the gene matches. Sequenced by immunoSEQ multiplex PCR; TCRdb stores in-frame clones only, minus some. The sample consists of under 750,000 clones, over 55% of them appearing once. The sequenced sample was memory CD4+ T cells sorted from blood. Subset specified: CD45RA-negative fraction. The receptor was isolated from a woman under 40 in good health. The chain links TRBV27 to TRBJ2-3, with 12 bases that match TRBD2. The CDR3 bases are TGTGCCAGCAGTTACCGACTAGCGGGAGAAAAGGTTACGCAGTATTTT. Amino acids: CASSYRLAGEKVTQYF.